This T cell receptor beta chain was identified in a study of Graves' ophthalmopathy and Graves' hyperthyroidism. Looking at the study overall: If no ophthalmopathy appeared within 18 months of follow-up, hyperthyroidism was termed stable.

Amplification targeted the TCR beta CDR3 regions, with RNA transcripts as the source material. An opening RT-PCR round employed HTBI primers and preceded a second-round multiplex PCR. TCRdb reprocessed the multiplex PCR reads with MiXCR, giving one entry per CDR3 protein. The table shows about 600,000 distinct CDR3 sequences, with under 45% occurring only once. Points on this clonotype: The target antigen is unknown.

Study findings and constraints: Most expanded clonotypes from thyroid (those above 0.001 frequency) were also found in blood.

This TCR derives from an adult man with Graves' hyperthyroidism. Sequencing was carried out using peripheral blood or thyroid tissue (not recorded which).

The DNA for the CDR3 is TGTGCCAGCAGCTCAGTGGAGACTAATGAAAAACTGTTTTTT. It is translated as CASSSVETNEKLFF. The chain recombines TRBV7-2 with TRBJ1-4; D is ambiguous. The length of the CDR3 is 14 residues. V lost 4 bases, J lost 2 bases, and 8 bases lay in between. Germline V gene data show CDR1 as SGHTA and CDR2 as FQGNSA.